This T cell receptor (beta chain) was retrieved from a study of blood T cell repertoires in COVID-19. Study-wide context: From T cells, B-cell-depleted T cells, or PBMCs came the material, which was cDNA or gDNA.

The data were produced by immunoSEQ multiplex PCR, yet TCRdb's version contains in-frame clones alone and is incomplete. The data contain about 220,000 clones, about 85% of them singletons. This receptor was identified in an older woman who had recovered from COVID-19. Sequencing was performed on peripheral blood.

CDR3 nucleotides: TGTGCCAGCAGCTTAACCCGGGACAGGGGGACAGATACGCAGTATTTT. This translates into CASSLTRDRGTDTQYF. V and J are TRBV7-3 and TRBJ2-3, with 11 bases aligning to TRBD1. The CDR3 sequence is 16 residues long. CDR1 is SGHTA and CDR2 is FQGTGA in the germline V gene. V lost 0 bases, J lost 3 bases, and 2 bases stayed unmatched.